These 30 T cell receptor beta chains originate from one sample sequenced in a study of early T cells in non-severe SARS-CoV-2 infection. TCRdb analysed the 5' RACE reads with MiXCR anew, one entry per CDR3 protein. The data show about 48,000 distinct CDR3 sequences, over 7.5% seen once. The sequenced sample consisted of whole blood. The source of these receptors is an adult who was a healthcare worker with PCR-confirmed SARS-CoV-2 infection or an uninfected control (not recorded which).

In this sample, this clonotype turned up many times. The gene calls are TRBV11-2 and TRBJ2-7; a possible D gene is TRBD2 (6 bases). The V end was cut by 5 bases, the J end by 1 base, with 21 bases between. This CDR3 spans 17 amino acids. CDR1 and CDR2 from the germline V gene are SGHAT and FQNNGV. CDR3 nucleotides: TGTGCCAGCAGCCAACCCGGCGCGGGACTGTTATCCTACGAGCAGTACTTC. Translated: CASSQPGAGLLSYEQYF.

This clonotype occurred a few times. The rearrangement links TRBV12-3 or TRBV12-4 to TRBJ2-3; 9 bases are shared with TRBD1. Losses at the gene ends were 5 bases for V and 4 bases for J; bases not matched to a gene: 7. This CDR3 comprises 15 residues. DNA of the CDR3: TGTGCCAGCAGTGTACGGACAGGGGCGGCAGATACGCAGTATTTT. Its translation: CASSVRTGAADTQYF.

This clonotype occurred a few times. This may be a read error, as it is one base from a much larger clone. This chain connects TRBV28 to TRBJ2-5; D gene unclear. This CDR3 is built from 10 residues. The germline V gene encodes CDR1 MDHEN and CDR2 SYDVKM. V dropped 8 bases and J dropped 4 bases, with 5 bases sitting between them. CDR3 in amino acids: CASSRETQYF. CDR3 nucleotide sequence: TGTGCCAGCTCACGAGAGACCCAGTACTTC.

This clonotype was observed at least ten times. The chain carries TRBV29-1 and TRBJ1-1; a possible D gene is TRBD1 (5 bases). The CDR3 has 15 amino acids. The V end was cut by 6 bases, the J end by 4 bases, with 21 bases between. CDR1 and CDR2 (germline): SQVTM, ANQGSEA. This CDR3 reads CSVRGVDIARTEAFF. In DNA form, the CDR3 reads TGCAGCGTCCGGGGGGTGGACATAGCTCGCACTGAAGCTTTCTTT.

This clonotype showed up many times. V usage is TRBV29-1 and J usage is TRBJ1-2; no definite D call. Germline CDR1 reads SQVTM; CDR2 reads ANQGSEA. This CDR3 has 12 amino acids. Trimming removed 4 bases from V and 4 bases from J, with 10 bases in between. The CDR3 DNA reads TGCAGCGTTGGGAGGCCCTCCTATGGCTACACCTTC. It translates to CSVGRPSYGYTF.

This clonotype has a handful of counts. The chain couples TRBV7-6 to TRBJ2-1; possible D gene TRBD1, 5 bases. Germline V CDR1 and CDR2: SGHVS, FNYEAQ. V was trimmed by 2 bases and J by 0 bases, leaving 11 bases between them. The CDR3 sequence is 16 residues long. CDR3 sequence (DNA): TGTGCCAGCAGCTTAAGGACACCGAGCTCCTACAATGAGCAGTTCTTC. This encodes CASSLRTPSSYNEQFF.

This clonotype was counted only a few times. The V call is TRBV5-4, the J call TRBJ2-7; D is ambiguous. V lost 0 bases and J 4 bases, leaving 14 bases between the germline ends. Germline lookup yields CDR1 SGHNT and CDR2 YYREEE (reference sequence). CDR3 length: 15 amino acids. The DNA for the CDR3 is TGTGCCAGCAGCTTGGAGACTGGCTACGGTTACGAGCAGTACTTC. As protein: CASSLETGYGYEQYF.

This clonotype was seen ten or more times. This chain uses TRBV11-3 with TRBJ2-1, with a possible D match to TRBD2 (5 bases). Trimming cost V 5 bases and J 5 bases, with 16 bases left between them. CDR1 SGHNT and CDR2 YENEEA come from the germline V gene. The CDR3 is 15 residues long. The CDR3 DNA reads TGTGCCAGCAGCCAACCACTGGGAGTGGACAATGAGCAGTTCTTC. It is translated as CASSQPLGVDNEQFF. The full variable domain, rest sourced from reference TRBV11-3 and TRBJ2-1, is EAGVVQSPRYKIIEKKQPVAFWCNPISGHNTLYWYLQNLGQGPELLIRYENEEAVDDSQLPKDRFSAERLKGVDSTLKIQPAELGDSAVYLCASSQPLGVDNEQFFGPGTRLTVL.

This clonotype was counted at least ten times. The chain employs TRBV7-3 and TRBJ2-7; D is uncertain. Trimming removed 10 bases at V and 3 bases at J, with 13 bases between. CDR1 and CDR2 (germline): SGHTA, FQGTGA. CDR3 length: 12 residues. The CDR3 DNA is TGTGCCACACCCAAGCAGATCTACGAGCAGTACTTC. This translates into CATPKQIYEQYF.

The V call is TRBV29-1, the J call TRBJ2-2; TRBD1 agrees at 8 bases. Germline V lookup: CDR1 SQVTM, CDR2 ANQGSEA. The CDR3 length is 12 residues. The V segment lost 5 bases and the J segment 5 bases; nucleotides outside the gene matches: 1. The CDR3 DNA follows: TGCAGCGTTCACAGGGGGACCGGGGAGCTGTTTTTT. It yields the protein CSVHRGTGELFF.

The chain carries TRBV6-6 and TRBJ1-1; 8 bases map to TRBD1. The CDR3 totals 14 residues. Germline V CDR1 and CDR2: MNHNY, SVGAGI (reference sequence). The V segment lost 6 bases and the J segment 4 bases; nucleotides outside the gene matches: 7. The CDR3 DNA follows: TGTGCCAGCAGCCCCACCGGGACAGGCACTGAAGCTTTCTTT. Amino acids: CASSPTGTGTEAFF.

The V call is TRBV29-1, the J call TRBJ1-4; no clear D gene. This CDR3 has 13 amino acids. Germline CDR1 reads SQVTM; CDR2 reads ANQGSEA. V was trimmed by 4 bases and J by 6 bases, leaving 12 bases between them. The CDR3 bases are TGCAGCGTTGCCAGGCGGCCAGATGAAAAACTGTTTTTT. It codes for CSVARRPDEKLFF.

This clonotype appeared many times. The chain carries TRBV7-9 and TRBJ2-5; 10 bases map to TRBD2. The CDR3 is 15 residues long. Per germline, CDR1 SEHNR and CDR2 FQNEAQ (reference sequence). V was pared by 4 bases and J by 2 bases, with 4 bases of the junction left unmatched. CDR3 sequence reads: CASSSRAGGQETQYF. For the CDR3, the DNA is TGTGCCAGCAGCTCCAGAGCGGGAGGGCAAGAGACCCAGTACTTC.

This clonotype appeared a few times. The chain carries TRBV29-1 and TRBJ2-1; 7 positions match TRBD2. V lost 4 bases to trimming and J lost 10 bases; unmatched junction nucleotides: 4. The CDR3 covers 11 residues. CDR1 is SQVTM and CDR2 is ANQGSEA in the germline V gene. The CDR3 DNA sequence: TGCAGCGTTGCGGGAGGTGACGAGCAGTTCTTC. This sequence encodes CSVAGGDEQFF.

The sample holds many counts of this clonotype. The chain joins TRBV7-9 to TRBJ2-3; the D gene is possibly TRBD2 (6 bases). The CDR3 is made up of 16 amino acids. Germline V gene lookup returns CDR1 SEHNR and CDR2 FQNEAQ (reference sequence). V gave up 4 bases and J gave up 4 bases, with 18 bases separating them. The DNA of the CDR3 is TGTGCCAGCAGCTCGGGACTTTCTATAGGGGCAGATACGCAGTATTTT. This codes for CASSSGLSIGADTQYF.

This clonotype was detected many times. The chain links TRBV5-4 to TRBJ2-7, with D hard to call. V was clipped by 4 bases and J by 7 bases, with 15 bases between them. In germline, CDR1 is SGHNT, CDR2 YYREEE (reference sequence). The length of the CDR3 is 13 residues. CDR3 nucleotide sequence: TGTGCCAGCAGCATGGGCCCTCGCGCAGAGCAGTACTTC. It is translated as CASSMGPRAEQYF.

At least ten counts were recorded for this clonotype. This chain uses TRBV18 with TRBJ2-3; D remains ambiguous. CDR3 length equals 18 residues. Trimming shortened V by 1 base and J by 0 bases, and 17 bases separated the two germline ends. Germline-derived CDR1 and CDR2 are KGHSH and LQKENI. DNA for the CDR3: TGTGCCAGCTCACCACGAAGATCCACTTTAACTAGCACAGATACGCAGTATTTT. It encodes CASSPRRSTLTSTDTQYF.

This chain links TRBV27 with TRBJ2-3; a weak D match, TRBD2 (5 bases). This CDR3 spans 14 amino acids. Trimming stripped 8 bases from V and 5 bases from J, with 17 bases between. Germline V gene sequence: CDR1 MNHEY, CDR2 SMNVEV (reference sequence). The DNA for the CDR3 is TGTGCCAGCTTCCCAGCGGACCTCGAAGATACGCAGTATTTT. Translation: CASFPADLEDTQYF.

This clonotype was counted a few times. The chain joins TRBV28 to TRBJ2-4; no reliable D call. Germline V gene data show CDR1 as MDHEN and CDR2 as SYDVKM. Trimming removed 4 bases from V and 7 bases from J, with 11 bases in between. This CDR3 is built from 13 residues. In DNA form, the CDR3 reads TGTGCCAGCAGTTCACAACGGTGGAACATTCAGTACTTC. Translating gives CASSSQRWNIQYF. Full variable domain (rest looked up from reference TRBV28 and TRBJ2-4): DVKVTQSSRYLVKRTGEKVFLECVQDMDHENMFWYRQDPGLGLRLIYFSYDVKMKEKGDIPEGYSVSREKKERFSLILESASTNQTSMYLCASSSQRWNIQYFGAGTRLSVL.

The chain is built from TRBV2 and TRBJ2-7; tentatively, D is TRBD1 (6 bases). CDR1 SNHLY and CDR2 FYNNEI come from the germline V gene. Trimming shortened V by 10 bases and J by 5 bases, and 18 bases separated the two germline ends. The CDR3 extends over 13 amino acids. CDR3 DNA: TGTGCCACTATAGCAGGGGACCGGGACGAGCAGTACTTC. This encodes CATIAGDRDEQYF.

In its sample, this clonotype was seen once. Possible read error: a much larger clone is one base away. The V gene is TRBV28, the J gene TRBJ1-5; 7 bases are shared with TRBD1. The CDR3 loop spans 14 amino acids. From germline, CDR1 is MDHEN and CDR2 SYDVKM. In nucleotides, the CDR3 is TGTGTCAGCAGTTTAGACAGGGAGATTCAGCCCCAGCATTTT. This encodes CVSSLDREIQPQHF.

This clonotype was observed at least ten times. The V call is TRBV7-2, the J call TRBJ2-7, with D possibly being TRBD2 (6 bases). Germline CDR1 reads SGHTA; CDR2 reads FQGNSA. The CDR3 has 15 amino acids. Trimming pared 0 bases from V and 0 bases from J, leaving 9 bases between. The CDR3 spells CASSLAGGSSYEQYF. The CDR3 nucleotides are TGTGCCAGCAGCTTAGCGGGAGGCTCCTCCTACGAGCAGTACTTC. The full variable domain, completed using reference TRBV7-2 and TRBJ2-7, is GAGVSQSPSNKVTEKGKDVELRCDPISGHTALYWYRQSLGQGLEFLIYFQGNSAPDKSGLPSDRFSAERTGGSVSTLTIQRTQQEDSAVYLCASSLAGGSSYEQYFGPGTRLTVT.

This clonotype was recorded a few times. The rearrangement uses TRBV29-1 and TRBJ2-4; D may be TRBD1 or TRBD2 (5 bases each). V was pared by 3 bases and J by 0 bases, with 21 bases between. Germline V gene lookup returns CDR1 SQVTM and CDR2 ANQGSEA. The CDR3 sequence is 18 residues long. CDR3 DNA sequence: TGCAGCGTTGAGAACGGGGCAGCCGGGACCCTAGCCAAAAACATTCAGTACTTC. Protein: CSVENGAAGTLAKNIQYF. The full variable domain, in which reference TRBV29-1 and TRBJ2-4 provide the parts outside the CDR3, is SAVISQKPSRDICQRGTSLTIQCQVDSQVTMMFWYRQQPGQSLTLIATANQGSEATYESGFVIDKFPISRPNLTFSTLTVSNMSPEDSSIYLCSVENGAAGTLAKNIQYFGAGTRLSVL.

The chain is built from TRBV4-1 and TRBJ1-1; 8 bases line up with TRBD1. This CDR3 contains 14 residues. CDR1 MGHRA and CDR2 YSYEKL come from the germline V gene. J gave up 0 bases and V 3 bases, and 0 bases lay outside the gene matches. CDR3: CASSQTGVNTEAFF. The CDR3 region has the DNA TGCGCCAGCAGCCAGACAGGGGTGAACACTGAAGCTTTCTTT.

This clonotype has ten or more counts. V usage is TRBV28 and J usage is TRBJ1-1, with D possibly being TRBD1 (5 bases). Germline V gene lookup returns CDR1 MDHEN and CDR2 SYDVKM. Trimming removed 5 bases at V and 1 base at J, with 11 bases between. The CDR3 is 14 amino acids. CDR3 sequence (DNA): TGTGCCAGCAGTCTAGGCGGGGGGAACACTGAAGCTTTCTTT. Amino acid sequence: CASSLGGGNTEAFF.

This chain connects TRBV21-1 to TRBJ1-5; no DNA check was done on the table's D call, TRBD1. TRBV21-1 is noted as a pseudogene. The CDR3 has 15 residues. The CDR3: CASSPKPPGNQPQHF. In DNA form, the CDR3 reads TGTGCCAGCAGCCCCAAGCCGCCGGGAAATCAGCCCCAGCATTTT.

The V and J genes are TRBV11-3 and TRBJ2-5, with D possibly TRBD2 on 5 matching bases. In germline, CDR1 is SGHNT, CDR2 YENEEA. V dropped 4 bases and J dropped 5 bases, with 14 bases sitting between them. The CDR3 length is 14 residues. The CDR3 sequence is CASSSHGGEETQYF. As DNA, the CDR3 is TGTGCCAGCAGCTCCCACGGTGGGGAGGAGACCCAGTACTTC. Based on the CDR3 plus reference TRBV11-3 and TRBJ2-5, the full variable domain is EAGVVQSPRYKIIEKKQPVAFWCNPISGHNTLYWYLQNLGQGPELLIRYENEEAVDDSQLPKDRFSAERLKGVDSTLKIQPAELGDSAVYLCASSSHGGEETQYFGPGTRLLVL.

Details on this clonotype: A single base separates this from a much larger clone, so it may be a read error. The J gene is TRBJ2-1, the V gene TRBV7-8; D possibly matches TRBD1 or TRBD2 (5 bases each). The CDR3 totals 17 residues. Germline CDR1 reads SGHVS; CDR2 reads FQNEAQ. V lost 3 bases to trimming and J lost 0 bases, with 15 bases between them. CDR3 coding DNA: TGTGCCAGCAGCTTGGGGGTGACTCCTAGCTCCTACAATGAGCAGTTCTTC. Protein sequence: CASSLGVTPSSYNEQFF.

This clonotype was counted between two and nine times. The rearrangement joins TRBV20-1 to TRBJ1-5; D might be TRBD1 (5 bases). Between the trimmed V and J ends, which lost 7 bases and 7 bases, there was a span of 26 bases. Germline lookup yields CDR1 DFQATT and CDR2 SNEGSKA (reference sequence). CDR3 length: 16 residues. The CDR3 region has the DNA TGCAGTGTTCCGGCCGGGGGTTGGGAGAGGTGGCAGCCCCAGCATTTT. Its translation is CSVPAGGWERWQPQHF.

This clonotype was counted between two and nine times. V is TRBV7-6 and J is TRBJ2-7; TRBD2 matches 14 bases. CDR1 and CDR2 (germline): SGHVS, FNYEAQ. This CDR3 has 14 residues. Trimming removed 4 bases from V and 7 bases from J; junction bases left unmatched: 3. CDR3 bases: TGTGCCAGCAGCTCATGGACTAGCGGGAGGGAGCAGTACTTC. It encodes CASSSWTSGREQYF.